The 17 T cell receptor beta chains below come from one sample, sequenced in a study of T cells after posttransplantation cyclophosphamide. Treatment was busulfan-fludarabine conditioning, a marrow graft, and cyclophosphamide on days +3 and +4. The repertoire was sequenced with immunoSEQ multiplex PCR; TCRdb's copy has only in-frame clones and lacks some. This sample carries approximately 15,000 clones and no singletons, and roughly 24% goes to the top ten. Sequenced here: PBMCs, sampled 1,000 to 1,200 days after allogeneic stem cell transplant with posttransplant cyclophosphamide. The receptors stem from a female patient in her forties or fifties who received an allogeneic stem cell transplant from a related donor, was CMV-positive, and had no GVHD. Some T cells may be transferred from the graft donor.

Remarks on this clone: A far larger clone lies a single base away; this is likely a read error. The rearrangement joins TRBV7-3 to TRBJ1-1; 7 nucleotides match TRBD1. V shed 5 bases and J 0 bases; nucleotides not matched to a gene: 0. Germline loops: CDR1 SGHTA, CDR2 FQGTGA. This CDR3 is built from 13 residues. The CDR3 is CASSTGVNTEAFF. In DNA, the CDR3 is TGTGCCAGCAGCACAGGGGTGAACACTGAAGCTTTCTTT.

This clone was found many times. The chain uses TRBV5-5 and TRBJ1-5, with D uncertain. This CDR3 contains 15 residues. V was shortened by 0 bases and J by 0 bases, with 7 bases between the two germline ends. Germline CDR1 and CDR2: SGHKS and YYEKEE (reference sequence). The CDR3 here is CASSLDSHSNQPQHF. CDR3 bases: TGTGCCAGCAGCTTGGACAGTCATAGCAATCAGCCCCAGCATTTT.

A few counts support this clone. V is TRBV10-2 and J is TRBJ1-1; D is perhaps TRBD1 (5 bases). This CDR3 is 16 amino acids long. The V gene lost 2 bases and the J gene lost 1 base, with 14 bases spanning the gap. Germline-derived CDR1 and CDR2 are WSHSY and SAAADI. CDR3 nucleotides: TGCGCCAGCAGTGAGCCCAAAGTGGGGGGGAACACTGAAGCTTTCTTT. Translated: CASSEPKVGGNTEAFF.

In this sample, this clone turned up many times. This chain connects TRBV5-1 to TRBJ1-3, with 8 bases that match TRBD1. Germline assignment: CDR1 SGHRS and CDR2 YFSETQ. CDR3 length equals 16 residues. V gave up 3 bases and J gave up 2 bases; unmatched junction bases: 7. The CDR3 loop reads CASSSGQGPAGNTIYF. CDR3 nucleotide sequence: TGCGCCAGCAGCTCCGGACAGGGTCCCGCTGGAAACACCATATATTTT.

At least ten counts were recorded for this clone. The rearrangement links TRBV6-5 to TRBJ1-2, with TRBD1 identical over 8 bases. J was trimmed by 7 bases and V by 0 bases; bases with no gene match: 7. This CDR3 comprises 15 residues. Germline loops: CDR1 MNHEY, CDR2 SVGAGI. This chain's CDR3 is CASSYSRTGFSGYTF. The CDR3, as DNA: TGTGCCAGCAGTTACTCCAGGACAGGGTTTAGTGGCTACACCTTC.

This clone was counted a few times. The gene calls are TRBV6-1 and TRBJ2-1; D unresolved. The ends were cut back, 6 bases at V and 3 bases at J, with 15 bases in the middle. There are 15 residues in the CDR3. Looked up from germline, CDR1 is MNHNS and CDR2 is SASEGT. DNA for the CDR3: TGTGCCAGCAGCCTTGACTCCCGATACTACAATGAGCAGTTCTTC. Amino acid sequence: CASSLDSRYYNEQFF.

A few counts support this clone. The chain recombines TRBV7-2 with TRBJ1-3; possibly TRBD1 for D (5 bases). The V end lost 0 bases, the J end lost 2 bases, and 8 bases lay between the germline ends. The germline V gene has CDR1 SGHTA and CDR2 FQGNSA. This CDR3 has 15 residues. The CDR3 sequence: CASSLAAGTGNTIYF. The CDR3 nucleotides are TGTGCCAGCAGCTTAGCTGCAGGGACTGGAAACACCATATATTTT.

The chain combines TRBV28 with TRBJ2-7, with TRBD1 matching 8 bases. This CDR3 spans 12 amino acids. The J segment lost 11 bases and the V segment lost 5 bases, leaving 8 bases of the junction unmatched. Germline-derived CDR1 and CDR2 are MDHEN and SYDVKM. The CDR3 is CASSARGQEKYF. DNA for the CDR3: TGTGCCAGCAGTGCAAGGGGACAGGAAAAGTACTTC.

This clone came up many times. This chain connects TRBV10-3 to TRBJ1-1; the D gene is possibly TRBD1 (5 bases). The length of the CDR3 is 13 residues. The germline V gene encodes CDR1 ENHRY and CDR2 SYGVKD. V dropped 2 bases and J dropped 6 bases, with 10 bases sitting between them. CDR3: CAISEVGVPEAFF. CDR3 nucleotide sequence: TGTGCCATCAGTGAGGTAGGGGTCCCTGAAGCTTTCTTT.

This clone came up a few times. This chain connects TRBV5-6 to TRBJ1-1; D is undetermined. The CDR3 is 14 amino acids. From germline, CDR1 is SGHDT and CDR2 YYEEEE. The V end lost 4 bases, the J end lost 0 bases, and 10 bases lay between the germline ends. CDR3 loop: CASSPVLLNTEAFF. Here the CDR3 DNA reads TGTGCCAGCAGCCCCGTACTCCTGAACACTGAAGCTTTCTTT.

This clone was seen ten or more times. The chain employs TRBV27 and TRBJ2-3; D call uncertain. V was cut by 6 bases and J by 3 bases, with 7 bases left in between. The CDR3 is made up of 12 amino acids. The germline V gene encodes CDR1 MNHEY and CDR2 SMNVEV (reference sequence). In DNA, the CDR3 is TGTGCCAGCAGCGGTCTTACAGATACGCAGTATTTT. It yields the protein CASSGLTDTQYF.

This clone was counted ten times or more. The chain has TRBV28 and TRBJ2-3; D unclear. Germline values: CDR1 MDHEN, CDR2 SYDVKM. V lost 5 bases to trimming and J lost 0 bases, with 9 bases between them. The CDR3 has 14 residues. The CDR3 DNA reads TGTGCCAGCAGTCCGTTCGGTAGCACAGATACGCAGTATTTT. The encoded protein is CASSPFGSTDTQYF.

This clone was detected many times. This chain links TRBV19 with TRBJ1-1; no clear D gene. The CDR3 runs to 12 residues. Germline-derived CDR1 and CDR2 are LNHDA and SQIVND (reference sequence). V shed 7 bases and J shed 1 base, with 7 bases lying between them. CDR3 DNA sequence: TGTGCCAGTACGATAGCGAACACTGAAGCTTTCTTT. Its protein product is CASTIANTEAFF. Drawing the rest from reference TRBV19 and TRBJ1-1, the complete variable domain is DGGITQSPKYLFRKEGQNVTLSCEQNLNHDAMYWYRQDPGQGLRLIYYSQIVNDFQKGDIAEGYSVSREKKESFPLTVTSAQKNPTAFYLCASTIANTEAFFGQGTRLTVV.

There are many counts of this clone. The chain carries TRBV7-9 and TRBJ2-7, with 8 bases that match TRBD2. Trimming took 4 bases from V and 2 from J; bases not matched to a gene: 13. Germline V lookup: CDR1 SEHNR, CDR2 FQNEAQ (reference sequence). This CDR3 is 17 amino acids long. The DNA for the CDR3 is TGTGCCAGCAGCTCCCAGTTATCAGCGGGGGCCCCCTACGAGCAGTACTTC. The encoded protein is CASSSQLSAGAPYEQYF.

The rearrangement links TRBV9 to TRBJ2-7, with TRBD2 as a possible D gene (7 bases). Trimming took 0 bases from V and 2 from J, leaving 15 bases between them. The germline gives CDR1 SGDLS, CDR2 YYNGEE. This CDR3 is built from 16 residues. The CDR3 loop reads CASSVGEGDGTYEQYF. Written as DNA, the CDR3 is TGTGCCAGCAGCGTAGGGGAGGGGGACGGCACCTACGAGCAGTACTTC.

This clone was detected ten times or more. The chain employs TRBV19 and TRBJ1-5; unclear D gene. Germline-derived CDR1 and CDR2 are LNHDA and SQIVND (reference sequence). V gave up 2 bases and J gave up 2 bases, with 16 bases separating them. The CDR3 is 17 amino acids. The CDR3 nucleotides are TGTGCCAGTAGTATACTCAACAGTTTGTGGGGCAATCAGCCCCAGCATTTT. This translates into CASSILNSLWGNQPQHF.

This clone was observed many times. V gene TRBV27 combines with J gene TRBJ2-7; TRBD1 is a possible D gene (5 bases). From germline, CDR1 is MNHEY and CDR2 SMNVEV (reference sequence). This CDR3 comprises 17 residues. Trimming took off 0 bases at V and 3 bases at J, with 18 bases between the two ends. The CDR3 is CASSLSGQGSLLYEQYF. In DNA, the CDR3 is TGTGCCAGCAGTTTATCTGGGCAGGGAAGTTTACTCTACGAGCAGTACTTC.